Listed below are T cell receptor beta chains from one sample, sequenced in a study of blood T cell repertoires in COVID-19. Sequencing was performed with immunoSEQ multiplex PCR; in TCRdb, only in-frame clones are kept and a portion is missing. The sample shows about 230,000 clones, approximately 82% of them seen only once. The specimen was peripheral blood. The receptors were sampled from a woman between 65 and 79 years old with active or convalescent COVID-19. CDR3s include the opening cysteine and the closing phenylalanine or tryptophan. A D gene is named only where the DNA matches it firmly. Only part of the rows carry a size: once, few, many, or a class if the clone is expanded.

j_call: TRBJ2-5; d_call: TRBD2; v_call: TRBV13; clone_size: once; cdr3_aa: CASSLFSGTRGLETQYF; cdr3_nt: TGTGCCAGCAGCTTATTCTCTGGGACTAGGGGTTTGGAGACCCAGTACTTC
j_call: TRBJ2-3; d_call: TRBD2; v_call: TRBV2; clone_size: NA; cdr3_aa: CASSETSGGRGSDTQYF; cdr3_nt: TGTGCCAGCAGTGAAACTAGCGGGGGACGTGGCTCAGATACGCAGTATTTT
j_call: TRBJ2-7; d_call: TRBD1; v_call: TRBV7-9; clone_size: few; cdr3_aa: CASSHLTGGYHEQYF; cdr3_nt: TGTGCCAGCAGCCATCTGACAGGGGGCTACCACGAGCAGTACTTC
j_call: TRBJ2-2; d_call: NA; v_call: TRBV2; clone_size: NA; cdr3_aa: CASSAQGANTGELFF; cdr3_nt: TGTGCCAGCAGTGCTCAGGGCGCCAACACCGGGGAGCTGTTTTTT
j_call: TRBJ1-4; d_call: TRBD1; v_call: TRBV25-1; clone_size: NA; cdr3_aa: CASSEQGEREKLFF; cdr3_nt: TGTGCCAGCAGTGAACAGGGGGAGAGGGAAAAACTGTTTTTT
j_call: TRBJ2-7; d_call: TRBD2; v_call: TRBV3-1/TRBV3-2; clone_size: NA; cdr3_aa: CAASASGISAEQYF; cdr3_nt: TGTGCCGCCTCGGCTAGCGGGATTTCCGCCGAGCAGTACTTC
j_call: TRBJ2-1; d_call: NA; v_call: TRBV29-1; clone_size: NA; cdr3_aa: CSVEVPGDFYNEQFF; cdr3_nt: TGCAGCGTTGAAGTACCCGGGGATTTTTACAATGAGCAGTTCTTC
j_call: TRBJ2-3; d_call: TRBD2; v_call: TRBV23-1; clone_size: once; cdr3_aa: CASSQSWIWGLAMWKDTQYF; cdr3_nt: TGCGCCAGCAGTCAATCATGGATATGGGGACTAGCAATGTGGAAAGATACGCAGTATTTT
j_call: TRBJ2-1; d_call: NA; v_call: TRBV19; clone_size: NA; cdr3_aa: CASSTRGSLPSSYNEQFF; cdr3_nt: TGTGCCAGTAGTACCCGGGGTAGCCTGCCCAGCTCCTACAATGAGCAGTTCTTC
j_call: TRBJ1-5; d_call: NA; v_call: TRBV7-9; clone_size: few; cdr3_aa: CASSSGTIIQPQHF; cdr3_nt: TGTGCCAGCAGCTCCGGGACAATAATACAGCCCCAGCATTTT
j_call: TRBJ1-5; d_call: TRBD1; v_call: TRBV28; clone_size: NA; cdr3_aa: CASSLQGGLLQPQHF; cdr3_nt: TGTGCCAGCAGTTTACAGGGGGGCCTCCTCCAGCCCCAGCATTTT
j_call: TRBJ1-1; d_call: NA; v_call: TRBV5-4; clone_size: NA; cdr3_aa: CASSFDTLEAFF; cdr3_nt: TGTGCCAGCAGCTTCGACACCCTTGAAGCTTTCTTT
j_call: TRBJ1-5; d_call: NA; v_call: TRBV5-6; clone_size: once; cdr3_aa: CASSKVDREESNQPQHF; cdr3_nt: TGTGCCAGCAGCAAGGTCGACCGAGAGGAATCCAATCAGCCCCAGCATTTT
j_call: TRBJ1-1; d_call: NA; v_call: TRBV5-1; clone_size: NA; cdr3_aa: CASSPALGNEAFF; cdr3_nt: TGCGCCAGCAGCCCCGCCCTCGGGAATGAAGCTTTCTTT
j_call: TRBJ2-1; d_call: TRBD2; v_call: TRBV5-1; clone_size: few; cdr3_aa: CASSPSGGLANEQFF; cdr3_nt: TGCGCCAGCAGCCCTAGCGGGGGCCTCGCCAATGAGCAGTTCTTC
j_call: TRBJ2-5; d_call: NA; v_call: TRBV28; clone_size: few; cdr3_aa: CASSPGGINRETQYF; cdr3_nt: TGTGCCAGCAGTCCCGGCGGGATCAATAGAGAGACCCAGTACTTC
j_call: TRBJ2-7; d_call: NA; v_call: TRBV19; clone_size: NA; cdr3_aa: CASSIGTGGVYEQYF; cdr3_nt: TGTGCCAGTAGTATCGGGACTGGCGGGGTGTACGAGCAGTACTTC
j_call: TRBJ1-5; d_call: TRBD1; v_call: TRBV9; clone_size: NA; cdr3_aa: CASSTGGYQPQHF; cdr3_nt: TGTGCCAGCAGCACAGGGGGCTATCAGCCCCAGCATTTT
j_call: TRBJ2-3; d_call: NA; v_call: TRBV11-3; clone_size: NA; cdr3_aa: CASSLGDSSDTQYF; cdr3_nt: TGTGCCAGCAGCTTAGGGGACTCCTCGGATACGCAGTATTTT
j_call: TRBJ1-5; d_call: TRBD1; v_call: TRBV6-1; clone_size: NA; cdr3_aa: CASSDLRTRDRGNGQPQHF; cdr3_nt: TGTGCCAGCAGTGACCTAAGAACCCGGGACAGGGGGAACGGGCAGCCCCAGCATTTT
j_call: TRBJ1-1; d_call: TRBD1; v_call: TRBV27; clone_size: once; cdr3_aa: CASSNRGGYTEAFF; cdr3_nt: TGTGCCAGCAGTAACAGGGGTGGGTACACTGAAGCTTTCTTT
j_call: TRBJ1-1; d_call: NA; v_call: TRBV7-9; clone_size: NA; cdr3_aa: CASSPSGFGAFF; cdr3_nt: TGTGCCAGCAGCCCTTCCGGTTTTGGAGCTTTCTTT
j_call: TRBJ2-1; d_call: TRBD2; v_call: TRBV27; clone_size: NA; cdr3_aa: CASSQKPGLAGYNEQFF; cdr3_nt: TGTGCCAGCAGTCAAAAGCCGGGACTAGCGGGGTACAATGAGCAGTTCTTC
j_call: TRBJ1-5; d_call: TRBD1; v_call: TRBV20-1; clone_size: NA; cdr3_aa: CSASRRDRGFRSNQPQHF; cdr3_nt: TGCAGTGCTAGTCGGCGGGACAGGGGTTTCAGGAGCAATCAGCCCCAGCATTTT
j_call: TRBJ2-3; d_call: NA; v_call: TRBV7-9; clone_size: NA; cdr3_aa: CASSRGIPLYTDTQYF; cdr3_nt: TGTGCCAGCTCTAGAGGGATACCCCTTTACACAGATACGCAGTATTTT